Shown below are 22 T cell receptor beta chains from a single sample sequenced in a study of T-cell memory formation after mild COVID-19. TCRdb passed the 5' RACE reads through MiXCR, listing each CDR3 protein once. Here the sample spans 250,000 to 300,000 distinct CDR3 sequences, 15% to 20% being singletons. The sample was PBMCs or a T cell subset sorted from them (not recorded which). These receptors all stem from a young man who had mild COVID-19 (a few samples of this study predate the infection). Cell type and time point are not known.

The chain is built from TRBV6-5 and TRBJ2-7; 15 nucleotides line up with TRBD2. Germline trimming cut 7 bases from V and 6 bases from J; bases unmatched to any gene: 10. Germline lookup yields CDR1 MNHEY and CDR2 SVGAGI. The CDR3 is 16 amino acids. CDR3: CASKPGLAGGLTEQYF. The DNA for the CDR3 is TGTGCCAGCAAGCCGGGACTAGCGGGGGGACTCACCGAGCAGTACTTC.

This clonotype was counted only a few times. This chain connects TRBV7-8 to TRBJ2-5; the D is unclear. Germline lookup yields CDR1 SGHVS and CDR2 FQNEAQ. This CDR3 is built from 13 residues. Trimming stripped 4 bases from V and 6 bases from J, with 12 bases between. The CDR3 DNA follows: TGTGCCAGCAGCTACTTAGAGGCGCAGACCCAGTACTTC. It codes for CASSYLEAQTQYF.

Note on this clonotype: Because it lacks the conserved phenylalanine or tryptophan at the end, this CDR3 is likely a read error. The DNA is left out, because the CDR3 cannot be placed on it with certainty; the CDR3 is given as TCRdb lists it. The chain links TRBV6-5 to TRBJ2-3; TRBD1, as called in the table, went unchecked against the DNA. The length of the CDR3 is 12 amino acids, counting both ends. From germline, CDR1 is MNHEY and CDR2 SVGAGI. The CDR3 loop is CASSSALGVATI.

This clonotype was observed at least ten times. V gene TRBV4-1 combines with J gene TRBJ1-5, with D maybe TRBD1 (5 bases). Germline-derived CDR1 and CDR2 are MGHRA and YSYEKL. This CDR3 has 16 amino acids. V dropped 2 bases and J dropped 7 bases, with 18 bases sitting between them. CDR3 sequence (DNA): TGCGCCAGCAGCCAACTCTGGGGGGAAGGTGGGCAGCCCCAGCATTTT. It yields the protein CASSQLWGEGGQPQHF.

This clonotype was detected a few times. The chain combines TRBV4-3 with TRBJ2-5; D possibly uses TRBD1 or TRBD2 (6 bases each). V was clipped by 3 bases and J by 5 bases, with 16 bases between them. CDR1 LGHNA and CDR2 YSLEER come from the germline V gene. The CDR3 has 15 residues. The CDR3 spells CASSQTTGRRETQYF. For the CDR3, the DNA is TGCGCCAGCAGCCAGACCACAGGGAGGCGGGAGACCCAGTACTTC.

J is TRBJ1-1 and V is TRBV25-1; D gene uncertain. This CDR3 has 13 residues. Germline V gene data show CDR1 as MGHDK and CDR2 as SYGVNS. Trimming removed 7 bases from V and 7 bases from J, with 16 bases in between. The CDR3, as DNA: TGTGCCAGCACAAACAACATCTTGGGTGAAGCTTTCTTT. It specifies CASTNNILGEAFF.

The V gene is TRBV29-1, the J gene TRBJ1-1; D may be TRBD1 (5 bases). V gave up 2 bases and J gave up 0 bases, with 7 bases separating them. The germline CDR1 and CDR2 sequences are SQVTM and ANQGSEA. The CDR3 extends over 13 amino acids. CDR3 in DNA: TGCAGCGTTGAAAGACAGCTGAACACTGAAGCTTTCTTT. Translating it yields CSVERQLNTEAFF.

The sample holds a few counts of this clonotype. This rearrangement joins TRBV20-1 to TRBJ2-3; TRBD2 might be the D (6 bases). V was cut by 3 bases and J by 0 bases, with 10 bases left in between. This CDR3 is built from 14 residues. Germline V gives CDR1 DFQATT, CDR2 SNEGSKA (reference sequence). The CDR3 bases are TGCAGTGCTAGCTCTAGCGCAAGCACAGATACGCAGTATTTT. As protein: CSASSSASTDTQYF.

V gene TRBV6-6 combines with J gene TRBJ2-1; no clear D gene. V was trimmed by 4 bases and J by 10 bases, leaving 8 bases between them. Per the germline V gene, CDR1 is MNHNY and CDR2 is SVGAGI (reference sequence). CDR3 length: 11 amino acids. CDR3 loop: CASSWANEQFF. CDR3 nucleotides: TGTGCCAGCAGTTGGGCCAACGAGCAGTTCTTC.

CDR3: CASSVGPGTGSPLHF. CDR3 coding DNA: TGTGCCAGCAGCGTAGGGCCAGGGACTGGCTCACCCCTCCACTTT. The chain joins TRBV9 to TRBJ1-6, with D possibly matching TRBD1 (5 bases). V lost 0 bases and J lost 10, with 14 bases in between. Germline CDR1 reads SGDLS; CDR2 reads YYNGEE. The CDR3 covers 15 residues.

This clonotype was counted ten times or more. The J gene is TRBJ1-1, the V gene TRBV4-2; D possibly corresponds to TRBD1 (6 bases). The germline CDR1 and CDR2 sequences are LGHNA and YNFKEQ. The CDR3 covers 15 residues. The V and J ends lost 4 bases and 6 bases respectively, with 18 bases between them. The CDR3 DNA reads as TGTGCCAGCAGCCCGATGAACAGGGTTAAACCTGAAGCTTTCTTT. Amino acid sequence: CASSPMNRVKPEAFF.

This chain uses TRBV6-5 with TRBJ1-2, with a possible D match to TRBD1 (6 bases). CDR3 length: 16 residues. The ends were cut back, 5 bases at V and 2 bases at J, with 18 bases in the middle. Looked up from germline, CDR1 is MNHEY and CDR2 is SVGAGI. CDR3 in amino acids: CASSTLQGSNNYGYTF. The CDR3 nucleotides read TGTGCCAGCAGTACCCTACAGGGTTCGAACAACTATGGCTACACCTTC.

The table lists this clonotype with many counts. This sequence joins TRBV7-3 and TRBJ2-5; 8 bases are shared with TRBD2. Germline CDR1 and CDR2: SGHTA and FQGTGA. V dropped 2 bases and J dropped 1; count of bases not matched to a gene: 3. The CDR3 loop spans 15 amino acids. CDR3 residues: CASSLAGGTQETQYF. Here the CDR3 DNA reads TGTGCCAGCAGCTTAGCGGGGGGAACCCAAGAGACCCAGTACTTC. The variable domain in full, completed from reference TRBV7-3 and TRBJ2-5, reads GAGVSQTPSNKVTEKGKYVELRCDPISGHTALYWYRQSLGQGPEFLIYFQGTGAADDSGLPNDRFFAVRPEGSVSTLKIQRTERGDSAVYLCASSLAGGTQETQYFGPGTRLLVL.

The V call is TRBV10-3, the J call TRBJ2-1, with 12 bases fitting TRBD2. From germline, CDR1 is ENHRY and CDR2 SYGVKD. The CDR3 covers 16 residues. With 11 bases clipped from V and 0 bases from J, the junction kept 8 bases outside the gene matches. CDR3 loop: CAATSGGASSYNEQFF. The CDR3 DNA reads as TGTGCCGCGACTAGCGGGGGCGCGAGCTCCTACAATGAGCAGTTCTTC.

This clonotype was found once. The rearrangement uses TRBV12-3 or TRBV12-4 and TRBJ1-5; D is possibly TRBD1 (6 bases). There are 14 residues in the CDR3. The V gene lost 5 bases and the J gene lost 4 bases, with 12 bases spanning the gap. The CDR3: CASSPTGLNQPQHF. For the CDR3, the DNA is TGTGCCAGCAGTCCGACAGGTTTGAATCAGCCCCAGCATTTT.

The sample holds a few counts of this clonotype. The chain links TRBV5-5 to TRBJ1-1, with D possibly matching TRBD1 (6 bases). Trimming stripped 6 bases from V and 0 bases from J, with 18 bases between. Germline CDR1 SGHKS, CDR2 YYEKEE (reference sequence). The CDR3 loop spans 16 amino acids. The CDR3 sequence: CASNVRTDSMNTEAFF. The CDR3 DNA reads TGTGCCAGCAACGTAAGGACAGACTCGATGAACACTGAAGCTTTCTTT.

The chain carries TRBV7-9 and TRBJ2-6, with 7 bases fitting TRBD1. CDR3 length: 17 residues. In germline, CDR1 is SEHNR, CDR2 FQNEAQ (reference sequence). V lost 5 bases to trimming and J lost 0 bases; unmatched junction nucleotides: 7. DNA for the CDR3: TGTGCCAGCAGCCCCCGGACAGGCCGCTCTGGGGCCAACGTCCTGACTTTC. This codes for CASSPRTGRSGANVLTF.

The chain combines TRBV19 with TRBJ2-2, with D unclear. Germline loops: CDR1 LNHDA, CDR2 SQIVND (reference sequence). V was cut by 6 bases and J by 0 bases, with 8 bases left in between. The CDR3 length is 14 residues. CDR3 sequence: CASRTVANTGELFF. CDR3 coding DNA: TGTGCCAGTAGAACAGTCGCGAACACCGGGGAGCTGTTTTTT.

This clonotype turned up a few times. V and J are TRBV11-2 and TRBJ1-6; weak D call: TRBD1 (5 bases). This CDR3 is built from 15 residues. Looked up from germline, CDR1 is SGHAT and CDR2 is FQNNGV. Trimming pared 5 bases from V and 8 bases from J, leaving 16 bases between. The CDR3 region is CASSLGPFWDSPLHF. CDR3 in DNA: TGTGCCAGCAGCCTGGGGCCCTTCTGGGATTCACCCCTCCACTTT.

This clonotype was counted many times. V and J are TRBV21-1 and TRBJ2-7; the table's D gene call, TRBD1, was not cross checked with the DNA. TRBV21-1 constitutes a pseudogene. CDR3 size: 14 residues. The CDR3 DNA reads TGTGCCAGCAGCAACGGGACAGGGGGCTACGAGCAGTACGTC. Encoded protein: CASSNGTGGYEQYV.

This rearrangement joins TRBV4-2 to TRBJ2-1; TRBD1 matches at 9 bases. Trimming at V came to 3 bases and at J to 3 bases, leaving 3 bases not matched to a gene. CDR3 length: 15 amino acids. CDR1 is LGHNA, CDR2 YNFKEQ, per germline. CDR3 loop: CASSQMTGGYNEQFF. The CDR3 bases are TGTGCCAGCAGCCAGATGACAGGGGGCTACAATGAGCAGTTCTTC.

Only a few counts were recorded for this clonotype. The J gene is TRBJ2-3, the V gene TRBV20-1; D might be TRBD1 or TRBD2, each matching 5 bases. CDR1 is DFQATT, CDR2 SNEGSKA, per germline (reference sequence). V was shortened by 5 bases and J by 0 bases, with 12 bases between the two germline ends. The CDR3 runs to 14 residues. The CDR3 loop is CSALLRDSTDTQYF. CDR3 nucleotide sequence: TGCAGTGCTCTATTACGGGACAGCACAGATACGCAGTATTTT.